These 30 T cell receptor beta chains share one sample of origin, sequenced in a study of T cell repertoires in cytomegalovirus infection. MiXCR, applied by TCRdb to the reads, yields one record per CDR3 protein. The table includes about 470,000 distinct CDR3 sequences, about 44% detected once. No antigen is known for these receptors. The sequenced sample was cultured PBMCs, obtained from culture after CMV antigen stimulation. The receptors stem from a human donor in good health (CMV status not recorded). Some clones in this sample may be carry-over from other donors' samples.

The chain recombines TRBV12-3 or TRBV12-4 with TRBJ2-3; TRBD1 aligns across 9 bases. The CDR3 sequence is 15 residues long. V shed 2 bases, J shed 4 bases, and the junction held 4 bases outside the gene matches. The CDR3 nucleotides are TGTGCCAGCAGTTTACCCGGGACAGGGTCAGATACGCAGTATTTT. This gives the protein CASSLPGTGSDTQYF.

The chain has TRBV11-2 and TRBJ2-3, with D possibly TRBD2 on 5 matching bases. The V end was cut by 10 bases, the J end by 1 base, with 12 bases between. CDR1 and CDR2 from the germline V gene are SGHAT and FQNNGV. This CDR3 contains 13 residues. The CDR3 region has the DNA TGTGCCACCAAGAGCGGACGCACAGATACGCAGTATTTT. Protein product: CATKSGRTDTQYF. Drawing the rest from reference TRBV11-2 and TRBJ2-3, the complete variable domain is EAGVAQSPRYKIIEKRQSVAFWCNPISGHATLYWYQQILGQGPKLLIQFQNNGVVDDSQLPKDRFSAERLKGVDSTLKIQPAKLEDSAVYLCATKSGRTDTQYFGPGTRLTVL.

The chain uses TRBV7-2 and TRBJ1-5; possibly TRBD1 for D (5 bases). The CDR3 runs to 15 residues. The germline V gene encodes CDR1 SGHTA and CDR2 FQGNSA. Trimming cost V 5 bases and J 9 bases, with 20 bases left between them. DNA of the CDR3: TGTGCCAGCAGCCCCGCCGGGGCCCCTTCTGGGCCCCAGCATTTT. This encodes CASSPAGAPSGPQHF.

The DNA of the CDR3 is TGTGCCAGCAGCTACCGGGACAGGGTAGGACGGGAGCAGTACTTC. This gives the protein CASSYRDRVGREQYF. V and J are TRBV7-2 and TRBJ2-7; the match to TRBD1 covers 9 bases. Trimming at V came to 4 bases and at J to 7 bases, leaving 11 bases not matched to a gene. The germline V gene encodes CDR1 SGHTA and CDR2 FQGNSA. The CDR3 sequence is 15 residues long.

J is TRBJ1-1 and V is TRBV7-2; weak D call: TRBD1 (5 bases). Per germline, CDR1 SGHTA and CDR2 FQGNSA. V was pared by 6 bases and J by 11 bases, with 16 bases between. This CDR3 has 12 residues. CDR3 residues: CASRFIGRGAFF. In DNA form, the CDR3 reads TGTGCCAGCAGGTTTATCGGTAGGGGCGCTTTCTTT.

The CDR3 coding sequence is TGTGCCAGCAGCCTTGCAGGGAAGCAGCCCCAGCATTTT. Residues: CASSLAGKQPQHF. The rearrangement uses TRBV7-8 and TRBJ1-5; tentative D call: TRBD1 (5 bases). The germline CDR1 and CDR2 sequences are SGHVS and FQNEAQ. The CDR3 consists of 13 residues. Trimming shortened V by 5 bases and J by 7 bases, and 12 bases separated the two germline ends.

The sample holds a few counts of this clonotype. J is TRBJ1-2 and V is TRBV6-1; 8 bases are a match to TRBD1. CDR1 is MNHNS and CDR2 is SASEGT in the germline V gene. The CDR3 covers 14 residues. V lost 6 bases, J lost 4 bases, and 7 bases stayed unmatched. In DNA form, the CDR3 reads TGTGCCAGCAGACCCCCCGACAGGGGCTATGGCTACACCTTC. This translates into CASRPPDRGYGYTF.

The chain couples TRBV12-3 or TRBV12-4 to TRBJ1-1; D not certain. Trimming took 6 bases from V and 7 from J, leaving 15 bases between them. CDR3 length: 13 amino acids. CDR3 nucleotides: TGTGCCAGCAGCCCCACACCACAGCGTGAAGCTTTCTTT. Protein sequence: CASSPTPQREAFF.

V is TRBV20-1 and J is TRBJ2-3; D is ambiguous. Germline V gene data show CDR1 as DFQATT and CDR2 as SNEGSKA (reference sequence). The CDR3 totals 13 residues. Between the trimmed V and J ends, which lost 3 bases and 2 bases, there was a span of 9 bases. DNA for the CDR3: TGCAGTGCTAGTGAGACTCCCACAGATACGCAGTATTTT. This translates into CSASETPTDTQYF.

The V and J genes are TRBV5-4 and TRBJ2-7; tentatively, D is TRBD2 (6 bases). CDR3 size: 15 residues. V shed 4 bases and J shed 0 bases, with 14 bases lying between them. The germline CDR1 and CDR2 sequences are SGHNT and YYREEE (reference sequence). CDR3 sequence reads: CASSRRGGSSYEQYF. CDR3 nucleotide sequence: TGTGCCAGCAGCCGGCGGGGAGGCAGCTCCTACGAGCAGTACTTC.

This clonotype showed up many times. The chain carries TRBV7-2 and TRBJ2-7, with D possibly TRBD2 on 5 matching bases. CDR3 length: 12 amino acids. Germline V gives CDR1 SGHTA, CDR2 FQGNSA. Trimming removed 7 bases at V and 0 bases at J, with 7 bases between. CDR3 nucleotides: TGTGCCAGCACCCGGGACTCCTACGAGCAGTACTTC. Its protein is CASTRDSYEQYF.

The chain is built from TRBV6-2 or TRBV6-3 and TRBJ1-5, with 7 bases aligning to TRBD1. There are 15 residues in the CDR3. Germline values: CDR1 MNHEY, CDR2 SVGEGT. V was pared by 0 bases and J by 7 bases, with 6 bases of the junction left unmatched. In DNA, the CDR3 is TGTGCCAGCAGTTACTCGGGGGCAGGGGGACAGCCCCAGCATTTT. Its translation is CASSYSGAGGQPQHF.

The chain joins TRBV11-2 to TRBJ2-7; TRBD1 matches at 8 bases. V trimming: 5 bases; J trimming: 5 bases; junction bases outside the gene matches: 8. The CDR3 has 14 amino acids. Germline V gene sequence: CDR1 SGHAT, CDR2 FQNNGV. For the CDR3, the DNA is TGTGCCAGCAGCCCACAGGGGGTCTTTGACGAGCAGTACTTC. Translating gives CASSPQGVFDEQYF.

The rearrangement uses TRBV4-2 and TRBJ2-3, with D unclear. Trimming took off 4 bases at V and 3 bases at J, with 17 bases between the two ends. Per the germline V gene, CDR1 is LGHNA and CDR2 is YNFKEQ. The CDR3 covers 16 residues. The CDR3 coding sequence is TGTGCCAGCAGCCGCCAAATCTTGGATAAAACAGATACGCAGTATTTT. Protein product: CASSRQILDKTDTQYF.

The chain employs TRBV11-2 and TRBJ2-1; the match to TRBD2 covers 9 bases. Germline V lookup: CDR1 SGHAT, CDR2 FQNNGV. V lost 5 bases and J lost 5; bases outside the gene matches: 4. The CDR3 is made up of 14 amino acids. CDR3 protein: CASSLLAGDNEQFF. The CDR3, as DNA: TGTGCCAGCAGCCTCTTAGCGGGGGACAATGAGCAGTTCTTC.

This clonotype was seen only a few times. The V gene is TRBV5-4, the J gene TRBJ2-7, with 7 bases aligning to TRBD1. Germline CDR1 SGHNT, CDR2 YYREEE (reference sequence). The V and J ends lost 0 bases and 0 bases, in that order; junction bases with no gene match: 12. This CDR3 spans 18 amino acids. Written as DNA, the CDR3 is TGTGCCAGCAGCTTGGGGCCCTTCCGGGACAGAGCCTCCTACGAGCAGTACTTC. Translated: CASSLGPFRDRASYEQYF.

The genes are TRBV3-1 and TRBJ1-1; TRBD1 is a possible D gene (6 bases). Germline V lookup: CDR1 LGHDT, CDR2 YNNKEL (reference sequence). V dropped 3 bases and J dropped 12 bases, with 14 bases sitting between them. This CDR3 contains 12 residues. CDR3 amino acids: CASSQAQGISFF. CDR3 sequence (DNA): TGTGCCAGCAGCCAGGCCCAGGGGATTTCTTTCTTT.

This clonotype has only a few counts. This chain connects TRBV19 to TRBJ2-3, with 8 nucleotides matching TRBD1. The germline gives CDR1 LNHDA, CDR2 SQIVND (reference sequence). V trimming: 3 bases; J trimming: 2 bases; junction bases outside the gene matches: 7. This CDR3 spans 16 amino acids. CDR3: CASSIGDRRYTDTQYF. Written as DNA, the CDR3 is TGTGCCAGTAGTATTGGGGACAGGAGATACACAGATACGCAGTATTTT.

The chain carries TRBV7-2 and TRBJ2-7; 10 bases align to TRBD2. Germline V CDR1 and CDR2: SGHTA, FQGNSA. This CDR3 has 15 residues. Germline trimming cut 5 bases from V and 4 bases from J; bases unmatched to any gene: 8. The DNA for the CDR3 is TGTGCCAGCAGCCAATCTAGCGGGAGCTCGTACGAGCAGTACTTC. Translation: CASSQSSGSSYEQYF.

This chain links TRBV6-2 or TRBV6-3 with TRBJ2-2, with TRBD2 matching 11 bases. Unmatched junction bases numbered 8, after V lost 5 bases and J lost 3 bases. There are 17 residues in the CDR3. The germline gives CDR1 MNHEY, CDR2 SVGEGT. The CDR3 sequence is CASSRRLAGRDTGELFF. Written as DNA, the CDR3 is TGTGCCAGCAGTCGCAGACTAGCGGGACGGGACACCGGGGAGCTGTTTTTT.

In this sample, this clonotype turned up once. V usage is TRBV6-2 or TRBV6-3 and J usage is TRBJ2-1; possibly TRBD1 for D (5 bases). The CDR3 is made up of 14 amino acids. CDR1 MNHEY and CDR2 SVGEGT come from the germline V gene. V was pared by 5 bases and J by 7 bases, with 15 bases between. DNA of the CDR3: TGTGCCAGCAGTAAAGGGGCTACAGGTAATGAGCAGTTCTTC. It is translated as CASSKGATGNEQFF.

The genes are TRBV11-2 and TRBJ2-7; no clear D gene. Trimming left V 0 bases short and J 3 bases short, with 12 bases between. This CDR3 has 15 amino acids. From germline, CDR1 is SGHAT and CDR2 FQNNGV. CDR3 sequence: CASSLEAGPDYEQYF. The CDR3 bases are TGTGCCAGCAGCTTAGAAGCCGGGCCGGACTACGAGCAGTACTTC.

The V gene is TRBV12-3 or TRBV12-4, the J gene TRBJ2-7, with TRBD2 identical over 14 bases. The length of the CDR3 is 15 residues. V was pared by 3 bases and J by 6 bases, with 4 bases of the junction left unmatched. The CDR3 nucleotides are TGTGCCAGCAGTTTTGGGGGACTAGCGGGAGCCGAGCAGTACTTC. Its protein product is CASSFGGLAGAEQYF.

The V gene is TRBV7-2, the J gene TRBJ2-3; no clear D. There are 16 residues in the CDR3. The V and J ends lost 1 base and 1 base respectively, with 12 bases between them. Per the germline V gene, CDR1 is SGHTA and CDR2 is FQGNSA. The CDR3 nucleotides are TGTGCCAGCAGCTTAGTTTGGGGTTTGGGCACAGATACGCAGTATTTT. This codes for CASSLVWGLGTDTQYF.

The J gene is TRBJ1-1, the V gene TRBV12-5; D remains unclear. The V end was cut by 1 base, the J end by 4 bases, with 13 bases between. Germline CDR1 is LGHNT and CDR2 is FRNRAP. This CDR3 is built from 15 residues. The CDR3, as DNA: TGTGCTAGTGGTTTGGCGCTCGGAATTGCCACTGAAGCTTTCTTT. It specifies CASGLALGIATEAFF.

CDR3 bases: TGTGCCAGCAGCTCCTTCGGGGGGCGAAACATTCAGTACTTC. Translated, it gives CASSSFGGRNIQYF. The V and J genes are TRBV7-9 and TRBJ2-4; a weak D match, TRBD2 (7 bases). The CDR3 has 14 amino acids. Germline-derived CDR1 and CDR2 are SEHNR and FQNEAQ (reference sequence). V lost 4 bases and J 6 bases, leaving 13 bases between the germline ends.

At least ten counts were recorded for this clonotype. The chain recombines TRBV7-2 with TRBJ2-5, with 7 bases that match TRBD2. Germline loops: CDR1 SGHTA, CDR2 FQGNSA. Germline trimming cut 2 bases from V and 2 bases from J; bases unmatched to any gene: 17. The CDR3 extends over 19 amino acids. The CDR3 loop reads CASSLTGSGGFPPQETQYF. The CDR3 DNA sequence: TGTGCCAGCAGCTTAACCGGTTCGGGAGGCTTCCCTCCACAAGAGACCCAGTACTTC.

The sample holds a few counts of this clonotype. The rearrangement joins TRBV12-3 or TRBV12-4 to TRBJ2-1; no definite D call. The CDR3 extends over 13 amino acids. V was shortened by 4 bases and J by 7 bases, with 11 bases between the two germline ends. CDR3 sequence reads: CASSWQERNEQFF. CDR3 DNA sequence: TGTGCCAGCAGTTGGCAGGAACGGAATGAGCAGTTCTTC.

This chain links TRBV11-2 with TRBJ2-3; tentative D call: TRBD2 (6 bases). Germline V CDR1 and CDR2: SGHAT, FQNNGV. The CDR3 consists of 15 residues. Trimming left V 3 bases short and J 2 bases short, with 12 bases between. This chain's CDR3 is CASSFTGSTTDTQYF. The CDR3, as DNA: TGTGCCAGCAGCTTTACCGGGAGTACCACAGATACGCAGTATTTT.

The CDR3 bases are TGTGCCAGCAGTTTCGGCGGGCCGAGAAATGAGCAGTTCTTC. Encoded protein: CASSFGGPRNEQFF. The J gene is TRBJ2-1, the V gene TRBV12-3 or TRBV12-4; D is perhaps TRBD2 (5 bases). The V and J ends lost 3 bases and 7 bases respectively, with 13 bases between them. The CDR3 contains 14 residues.